This TCR beta chain was profiled in a study of blood T cell repertoires in COVID-19 (dated by TCRdb to the early 2020s). With respect to the entire study: The collaborator samples originated in the United States, Italy and Spain and spanned the acute and convalescent phases of COVID-19. The prospective study material was composed of cDNA or gDNA derived from T cells, B-cell-depleted T cells, or PBMCs. The dataset comprised deeply sampled blood TCRbeta repertoires from subjects exposed to, actively infected with, or recovered from COVID-19. The repertoires were made available in a free public database intended to serve as a resource for research on the immune response to SARS-CoV-2. The samples were drawn from two sources: the first 160 participants of the ongoing ImmuneRACE study, and fewer than 1,500 subjects contributed by 6 global collaborators. Sample metadata almost always included a de-identified subject ID, COVID-19 status, age in years and sex. Where available, HLA class I and class II types were obtained from metadata supplied by the sample provider rather than from assay-based typing. Broad study findings and their caveats: Clinical and demographic metadata were provided uncurated, with the amount varying by source and participant.

The immunoSEQ Assay, a bias-controlled multiplex PCR, was used to amplify TCRbeta CDR3 regions from genomic DNA. The study's own analysis went as follows. Nucleated cell counts per sample were estimated from amplification of reference gene primers within the assay. Sequence reads were collapsed and filtered to measure the absolute abundance of every unique TCRbeta CDR3 rearrangement. For each sample, productive Simpson clonality was calculated by taking the square root of Simpson's diversity index across productive rearrangements. TCRdb limited this immuneACCESS table to in-frame rearrangements with V and J called. A share of clones is missing; checked studies link under half to unresolved V genes, and the rest is unexplained. V, J and clone size were drawn from that table, and D and trimming were deduced from the DNA. The sample data list roughly 65,000 clones, and 70% to 85% of these were observed just once. 35% to 50% of the sample rests with the top ten.

Whole blood was collected in K2EDTA tubes by collaborating institutions according to the institutions' own protocols. For TCRbeta analysis, collaborators shipped samples as frozen whole blood, isolated PBMCs, or DNA extracted from either of those sample types. Of note for this clone: Its antigen specificity is not known. Base qualities are not provided; no much larger clone lies one nucleotide away.

Its CDR3 holds 17 amino acids, cysteine through phenylalanine. The sequence is cut down to CDR3 DNA, 51 bases in frame from base 1. The specimen sequenced was peripheral blood. Here the chain combines TRBV21-1 and TRBJ1-5. TRBV21-1 counts as a pseudogene. This sequence was found in a human donor in a cohort sampled during active COVID-19. The nucleotides read TGTGCCAGCAGCAAAGCGCGGGGGGCCTGGGTCAATCAGCCCCAGCATTTT. It specifies CASSKARGAWVNQPQHF.